The rows below give T cell receptor beta chains drawn from one sample of a study of patients and donors after allogeneic stem cell transplantation. TCRdb passed the RT-PCR reads through MiXCR, listing each CDR3 protein once. The sample lists about 960,000 distinct CDR3 sequences; around 17% were seen once. Sequencing used blood, either unsorted or a sorted T cell fraction (not recorded which). The receptors derive from a human donor who was either an allogeneic HSCT recipient or a stem cell or donor lymphocyte infusion donor (not recorded which). It is not recorded whose cells these are; they may come from a transplant donor. Both conserved end residues are part of each CDR3. Fields, in order: clone size, J gene, V gene, D gene, CDR3 protein, CDR3 DNA. D genes are given only for firm matches. Expanded clones are given a class, and other clones once, few, many or no size at all.

abundance: many
j_gene: TRBJ2-3
v_gene: TRBV12-3/TRBV12-4
d_gene: NA
CDR3aa: CASSYGLPTDTQYF
CDR3nt: TGTGCCAGCAGTTACGGACTACCCACAGATACGCAGTATTTT

abundance: NA
j_gene: TRBJ2-1
v_gene: TRBV11-1
d_gene: TRBD1
CDR3aa: CAIGQGSPGNEQFF
CDR3nt: TGTGCCATCGGACAGGGCTCCCCGGGTAATGAGCAGTTCTTC

abundance: NA
j_gene: TRBJ2-7
v_gene: TRBV29-1
d_gene: NA
CDR3aa: CSVEESRDYEQYF
CDR3nt: TGCAGCGTTGAAGAGAGCAGGGACTACGAGCAGTACTTC

abundance: NA
j_gene: TRBJ2-5
v_gene: TRBV11-3
d_gene: NA
CDR3aa: CASSFYIGGPFQETQYF
CDR3nt: TGTGCCAGCAGCTTCTATATCGGGGGTCCCTTCCAAGAGACCCAGTACTTC

abundance: few
j_gene: TRBJ2-3
v_gene: TRBV5-1
d_gene: TRBD2
CDR3aa: CASSLATSGRTDTQYF
CDR3nt: TGCGCCAGCAGCTTGGCGACTAGCGGACGCACAGATACGCAGTATTTT

abundance: few
j_gene: TRBJ1-2
v_gene: TRBV3-1
d_gene: NA
CDR3aa: CASSHAPQDGYTF
CDR3nt: TGTGCCAGCAGCCATGCTCCGCAGGATGGCTACACCTTC

abundance: NA
j_gene: TRBJ2-5
v_gene: TRBV27
d_gene: NA
CDR3aa: CASSLNLGPQETQYF
CDR3nt: TGTGCCAGCAGTTTAAATCTGGGACCCCAAGAGACCCAGTACTTC

abundance: few
j_gene: TRBJ2-7
v_gene: TRBV12-3/TRBV12-4
d_gene: NA
CDR3aa: CASSLLGTAYF
CDR3nt: TGTGCCAGCAGCCTCTTAGGGACCGCATACTTC

abundance: few
j_gene: TRBJ1-2
v_gene: TRBV6-1
d_gene: NA
CDR3aa: CASTEVGAHGYTF
CDR3nt: TGTGCCAGCACTGAGGTTGGGGCTCATGGCTACACCTTC

abundance: NA
j_gene: TRBJ2-1
v_gene: TRBV10-3
d_gene: TRBD2
CDR3aa: CAISASYILAGGQFEQFF
CDR3nt: TGTGCCATCAGTGCCTCTTACATTCTAGCGGGGGGGCAGTTTGAGCAGTTCTTC

abundance: NA
j_gene: TRBJ2-7
v_gene: TRBV11-1
d_gene: TRBD1
CDR3aa: CASSSLRDSYEQYF
CDR3nt: TGTGCCAGCAGCTCTCTACGGGACAGCTACGAGCAGTACTTC

abundance: few
j_gene: TRBJ2-1
v_gene: TRBV7-3
d_gene: NA
CDR3aa: CASSSASSSYNEQFF
CDR3nt: TGTGCCAGCAGCTCGGCTAGCAGTTCCTACAATGAGCAGTTCTTC

abundance: NA
j_gene: TRBJ1-3
v_gene: TRBV9
d_gene: NA
CDR3aa: CASSSTTSLSGNTIYF
CDR3nt: TGTGCCAGCAGCTCCACGACATCCCTCTCTGGAAACACCATATATTTT

abundance: NA
j_gene: TRBJ2-5
v_gene: TRBV11-3
d_gene: NA
CDR3aa: CASSLRARAGSQETQYF
CDR3nt: TGTGCCAGCAGCCTAAGGGCACGGGCCGGGTCCCAAGAGACCCAGTACTTC

abundance: NA
j_gene: TRBJ2-7
v_gene: TRBV20-1
d_gene: TRBD1
CDR3aa: CSPSQGAFYEQYF
CDR3nt: TGCAGCCCCTCCCAGGGGGCTTTTTACGAGCAGTACTTC

abundance: few
j_gene: TRBJ2-3
v_gene: TRBV5-1
d_gene: NA
CDR3aa: CASSFADYSTDTQYF
CDR3nt: TGCGCCAGCAGCTTCGCCGATTATAGCACAGATACGCAGTATTTT

abundance: few
j_gene: TRBJ2-7
v_gene: TRBV2
d_gene: TRBD1
CDR3aa: CASSAVGQGLLEQYF
CDR3nt: TGTGCCAGCAGTGCGGTAGGACAGGGGTTACTGGAGCAGTACTTC

abundance: NA
j_gene: TRBJ2-3
v_gene: TRBV7-9
d_gene: TRBD2
CDR3aa: CASSAAGASTDTQYF
CDR3nt: TGTGCCAGCAGCGCAGCGGGGGCTAGCACAGATACGCAGTATTTT

abundance: few
j_gene: TRBJ2-7
v_gene: TRBV12-3/TRBV12-4
d_gene: NA
CDR3aa: CASSRTRDGDQYF
CDR3nt: TGTGCCAGCAGCCGAACGAGGGACGGAGATCAGTACTTC

abundance: NA
j_gene: TRBJ1-2
v_gene: TRBV5-8
d_gene: NA
CDR3aa: CASSLVLAALGRGGYTF
CDR3nt: TGTGCCAGCAGCTTGGTGCTAGCGGCACTAGGGAGAGGGGGCTACACCTTC

abundance: many
j_gene: TRBJ2-7
v_gene: TRBV15
d_gene: NA
CDR3aa: CATSTDRYEQYF
CDR3nt: TGTGCCACCAGCACTGACCGGTACGAGCAGTACTTC

abundance: few
j_gene: TRBJ1-1
v_gene: TRBV11-1
d_gene: NA
CDR3aa: CASSLLGASREAFF
CDR3nt: TGTGCCAGCAGCTTATTGGGGGCCTCTCGGGAAGCTTTCTTT

abundance: NA
j_gene: TRBJ1-1
v_gene: TRBV30
d_gene: NA
CDR3aa: CAWTAQGNTEAFF
CDR3nt: TGTGCCTGGACGGCACAGGGGAACACTGAAGCTTTCTTT

abundance: few
j_gene: TRBJ2-1
v_gene: TRBV7-9
d_gene: TRBD2
CDR3aa: CASSLASGVSYNEQFF
CDR3nt: TGTGCCAGCAGCTTAGCTAGCGGGGTCTCCTACAATGAGCAGTTCTTC

abundance: NA
j_gene: TRBJ2-7
v_gene: TRBV20-1
d_gene: TRBD2
CDR3aa: CSAVRSGSFYEQYF
CDR3nt: TGCAGTGCTGTACGTAGCGGGAGCTTCTACGAGCAGTACTTC

abundance: many
j_gene: TRBJ2-1
v_gene: TRBV5-1
d_gene: NA
CDR3aa: CASSLAPSRYNEQFF
CDR3nt: TGCGCCAGCAGCTTGGCACCTAGCAGATACAATGAGCAGTTCTTC

abundance: NA
j_gene: TRBJ2-3
v_gene: TRBV6-1
d_gene: TRBD2
CDR3aa: CASRGLASHTQYF
CDR3nt: TGTGCCAGCAGGGGACTAGCTTCCCACACGCAGTATTTT

abundance: NA
j_gene: TRBJ1-1
v_gene: TRBV30
d_gene: TRBD1
CDR3aa: CAWSRTGLNTEALF
CDR3nt: TGTGCCTGGAGTAGGACAGGGTTGAACACTGAAGCTTTATTT

abundance: NA
j_gene: TRBJ1-5
v_gene: TRBV4-2
d_gene: NA
CDR3aa: CASSHEQGSNQPQHF
CDR3nt: TGTGCCAGCAGCCATGAGCAGGGGAGCAATCAGCCCCAGCATTTT

abundance: few
j_gene: TRBJ2-1
v_gene: TRBV20-1
d_gene: NA
CDR3aa: CSAQVLSSYNEQFF
CDR3nt: TGCAGTGCTCAGGTCTTGAGCTCCTACAATGAGCAGTTCTTC

abundance: NA
j_gene: TRBJ2-5
v_gene: TRBV29-1
d_gene: TRBD1
CDR3aa: CSVVQGAVGETQYF
CDR3nt: TGCAGCGTGGTACAGGGGGCTGTGGGAGAGACCCAGTACTTC

abundance: NA
j_gene: TRBJ1-2
v_gene: TRBV9
d_gene: NA
CDR3aa: CASSVDPNNYGYTF
CDR3nt: TGTGCCAGCAGCGTAGATCCTAACAACTATGGCTACACCTTC

abundance: many
j_gene: TRBJ1-5
v_gene: TRBV12-3/TRBV12-4
d_gene: NA
CDR3aa: CASSPKSYSNQPQHF
CDR3nt: TGTGCCAGCAGTCCTAAATCCTATAGCAATCAGCCCCAGCATTTT

abundance: NA
j_gene: TRBJ1-4
v_gene: TRBV5-5
d_gene: NA
CDR3aa: CASSLLADYEKLFF
CDR3nt: TGTGCCAGCAGCTTGTTGGCGGACTATGAAAAACTGTTTTTT

abundance: once
j_gene: TRBJ2-2
v_gene: TRBV7-2
d_gene: NA
CDR3aa: CASSPDWGGELFF
CDR3nt: TGTGCCAGCAGCCCGGACTGGGGGGGGGAGCTGTTTTTT

abundance: few
j_gene: TRBJ1-1
v_gene: TRBV6-2/TRBV6-3
d_gene: NA
CDR3aa: CASSRPLAKAFF
CDR3nt: TGTGCCAGCAGTCGACCCCTCGCTAAAGCTTTCTTT

abundance: NA
j_gene: TRBJ2-7
v_gene: TRBV4-3
d_gene: NA
CDR3aa: CASSQEVPGTYEQYF
CDR3nt: TGCGCCAGCAGCCAAGAGGTCCCGGGGACCTACGAGCAGTACTTC

abundance: NA
j_gene: TRBJ1-2
v_gene: TRBV18
d_gene: TRBD1
CDR3aa: CASSPPGRGLNGYTF
CDR3nt: TGTGCCAGCTCACCACCGGGCAGGGGGCTAAATGGCTACACCTTC

abundance: NA
j_gene: TRBJ1-1
v_gene: TRBV11-2
d_gene: NA
CDR3aa: CASSRDSEAFF
CDR3nt: TGTGCCAGCAGCCGAGACAGTGAAGCTTTCTTT

abundance: many
j_gene: TRBJ2-1
v_gene: TRBV18
d_gene: NA
CDR3aa: CASSSGLNEQFF
CDR3nt: TGTGCCAGCTCATCCGGCCTGAATGAGCAGTTCTTC